The entry below describes one T cell receptor (beta chain). Its cognate antigen has yet to be identified. There are no base qualities to consult, and no much larger clone falls within one base. The trial excluded patients who had a history of autoimmune disease or were on systemic immunosuppression. In every dose cohort, peripheral blood was drawn for TCR sequencing at baseline, cycle 4 day 1, and cycle 7 day 1. The samples were taken from a phase I, first-in-human, multicenter, open-label dose-escalation trial of ivuxolimab. Adults with locally advanced or metastatic head and neck squamous cell, hepatocellular, melanoma or renal cell carcinoma were enrolled in the trial. CD4+ and CD8+ T cells were sorted separately from peripheral blood before TCR sequencing. The source of the sample is a study of OX40 agonist ivuxolimab in advanced cancers. For the study in its entirety: The costimulatory receptor OX40 (CD134) was targeted by ivuxolimab, a fully human IgG2 agonistic monoclonal antibody. In the dose-escalation cohort, around 80% of patients were male, and the mean age was 60 years with a range of about 20 to 80. Prior anti-PD-1, anti-PD-L1 or anti-CTLA-4 therapy was permitted, and approximately 40% of dose-escalation patients had received checkpoint inhibitors. Intravenous ivuxolimab was administered to patients every 2 weeks at six dose levels: 0.01, 0.1, 0.3, 1.5, 3 and 10 mg/kg. The monotherapy dose-escalation portion (N ≈ 52 patients) of the phase I ivuxolimab trial is reported in the paper. Peripheral TCRbeta sequencing aimed to test whether ivuxolimab altered TCR sequence diversity and caused clonal T-cell expansion. Among the approximately 50 dose-escalation patients, around 20 had hepatocellular carcinoma, about 15 melanoma, 9 renal cell carcinoma and 9 head and neck cancer. Three dose-escalation patients achieved partial responses, one with hepatocellular carcinoma and two with cutaneous melanoma.

Reading the germline V gene gives CDR1 SNHLY and CDR2 FYNNEI. The CDR3 runs 15 residues from the cysteine to the phenylalanine. The sequence is cut down to CDR3 DNA, 45 bases in frame from base 1. V and J are trimmed by 6 bases and 2 bases, and the gene matches miss 7 bases of the junction. Broader findings and caveats from the paper: Low levels of normalized T-cell clonal expansion were also seen in some patients who did not respond. In the 0.1-3.0 mg/kg groups, partial responders were among the patients with the lowest normalized peripheral clonal expansion, particularly in CD8+ T cells. At doses from 0.1 to 3.0 mg/kg, clonal expansion was seen in both CD4+ and CD8+ blood T cells between baseline and week 6. Which antigens the clonally expanded peripheral T cells were specific for was not determined. On average, CD8+ T cells showed more expanded clones than CD4+ T cells after ivuxolimab.

Genomic DNA was extracted from sorted cells for sequencing of the TCRbeta CDR3 region. The immunoSEQ Assay was used for sequencing of TCRbeta CDR3 regions. Sourced from immuneACCESS, this table was stored by TCRdb with only in-frame sequences that have V and J called. A share of the clones is absent; for the studies checked, an unresolved V gene accounts for under half, and the remainder has no known explanation. Within this sample are over 50,000 clones, with roughly 84% of them counted one time only. Together, the top ten hold around 0.52% of the sample. This TCR was sampled from an adult with an advanced solid tumor such as melanoma, head and neck, liver or kidney cancer. The chain is assembled from TRBV2 and TRBJ2-5, with 9 bases in between that match TRBD1. This specimen consisted of CD4+ or CD8+ T cells sorted from blood, obtained in a trial of the OX40 agonist ivuxolimab. The bases read TGTGCCAGCAGAGGGACAGGGCCCTTTCAAGAGACCCAGTACTTC. Its product reads: CASRGTGPFQETQYF.